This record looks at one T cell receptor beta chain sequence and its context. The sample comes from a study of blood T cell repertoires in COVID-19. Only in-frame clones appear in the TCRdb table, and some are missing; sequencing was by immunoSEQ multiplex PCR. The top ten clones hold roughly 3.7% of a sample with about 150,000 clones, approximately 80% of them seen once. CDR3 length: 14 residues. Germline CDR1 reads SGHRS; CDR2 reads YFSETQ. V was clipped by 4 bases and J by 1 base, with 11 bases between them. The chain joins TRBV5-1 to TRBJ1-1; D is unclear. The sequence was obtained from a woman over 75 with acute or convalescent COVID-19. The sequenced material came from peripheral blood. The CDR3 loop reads CASSQPTANTEAFF. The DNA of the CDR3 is TGCGCCAGCAGCCAACCAACAGCGAACACTGAAGCTTTCTTT.